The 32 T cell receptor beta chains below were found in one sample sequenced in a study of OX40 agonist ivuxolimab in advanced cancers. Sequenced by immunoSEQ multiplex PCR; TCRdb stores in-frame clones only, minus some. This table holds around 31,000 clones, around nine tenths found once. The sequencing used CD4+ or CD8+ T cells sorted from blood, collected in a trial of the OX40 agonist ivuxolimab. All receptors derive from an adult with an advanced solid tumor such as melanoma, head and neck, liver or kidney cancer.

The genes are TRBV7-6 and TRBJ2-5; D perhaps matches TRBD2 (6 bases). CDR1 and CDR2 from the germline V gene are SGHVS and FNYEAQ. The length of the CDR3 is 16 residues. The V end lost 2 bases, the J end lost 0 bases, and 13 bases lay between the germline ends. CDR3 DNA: TGTGCCAGCAGCTTAACAAAGCGGGCCTACCAAGAGACCCAGTACTTC. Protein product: CASSLTKRAYQETQYF.

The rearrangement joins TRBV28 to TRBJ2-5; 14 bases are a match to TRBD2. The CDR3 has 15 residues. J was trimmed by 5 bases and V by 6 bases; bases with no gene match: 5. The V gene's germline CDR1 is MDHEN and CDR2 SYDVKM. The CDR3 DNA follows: TGTGCCAGCAGCGGGACTAGCGGGAGTTTGGAGACCCAGTACTTC. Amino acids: CASSGTSGSLETQYF. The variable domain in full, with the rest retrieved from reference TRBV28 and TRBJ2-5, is DVKVTQSSRYLVKRTGEKVFLECVQDMDHENMFWYRQDPGLGLRLIYFSYDVKMKEKGDIPEGYSVSREKKERFSLILESASTNQTSMYLCASSGTSGSLETQYFGPGTRLLVL.

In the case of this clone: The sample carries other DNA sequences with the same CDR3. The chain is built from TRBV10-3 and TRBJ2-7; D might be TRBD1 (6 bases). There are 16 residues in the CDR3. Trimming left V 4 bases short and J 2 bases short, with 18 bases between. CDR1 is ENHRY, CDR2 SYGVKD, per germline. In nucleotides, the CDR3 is TGTGCCATCAGTGGGGGAGACACAGGGTCCCCCTACGAGCAGTACTTC. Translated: CAISGGDTGSPYEQYF.

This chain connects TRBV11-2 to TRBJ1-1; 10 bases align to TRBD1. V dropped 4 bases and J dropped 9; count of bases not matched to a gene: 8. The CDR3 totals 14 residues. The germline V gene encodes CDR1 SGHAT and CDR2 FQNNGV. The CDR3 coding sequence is TGTGCCAGCAGCTCCACCCGGGACAGGGGACAAGCTTTCTTT. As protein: CASSSTRDRGQAFF.

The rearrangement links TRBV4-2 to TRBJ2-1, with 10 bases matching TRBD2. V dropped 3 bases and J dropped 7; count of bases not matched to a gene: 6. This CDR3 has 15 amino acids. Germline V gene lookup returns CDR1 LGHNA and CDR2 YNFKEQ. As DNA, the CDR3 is TGTGCCAGCAGCCAGGCTAGCGGGAGTTGGAATGAGCAGTTCTTC. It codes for CASSQASGSWNEQFF.

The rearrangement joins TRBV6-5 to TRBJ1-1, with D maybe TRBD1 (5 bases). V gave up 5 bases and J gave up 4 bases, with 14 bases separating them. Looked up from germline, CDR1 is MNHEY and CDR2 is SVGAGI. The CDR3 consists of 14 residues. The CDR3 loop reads CASSPGPGTTEAFF. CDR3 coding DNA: TGTGCCAGCAGTCCCGGGCCCGGGACCACTGAAGCTTTCTTT.

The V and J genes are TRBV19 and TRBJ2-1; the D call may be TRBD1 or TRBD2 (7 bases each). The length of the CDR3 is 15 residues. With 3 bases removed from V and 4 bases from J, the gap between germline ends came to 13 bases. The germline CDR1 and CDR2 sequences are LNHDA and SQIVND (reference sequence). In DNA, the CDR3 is TGTGCCAGTAGTATTGGCCAGGGGGGGTACAATGAGCAGTTCTTC. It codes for CASSIGQGGYNEQFF.

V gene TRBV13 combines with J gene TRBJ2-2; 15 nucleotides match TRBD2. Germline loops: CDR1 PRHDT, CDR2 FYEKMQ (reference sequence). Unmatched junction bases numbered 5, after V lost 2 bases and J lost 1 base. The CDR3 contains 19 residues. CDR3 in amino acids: CASSLSGLAGGGNTGELFF. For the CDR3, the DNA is TGTGCCAGCAGCTTATCGGGACTAGCGGGAGGAGGGAACACCGGGGAGCTGTTTTTT.

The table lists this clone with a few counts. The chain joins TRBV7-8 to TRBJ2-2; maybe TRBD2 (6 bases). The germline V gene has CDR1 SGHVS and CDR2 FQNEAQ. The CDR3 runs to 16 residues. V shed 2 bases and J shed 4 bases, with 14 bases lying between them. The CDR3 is CASSLKTGRSTGELFF. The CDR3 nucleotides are TGTGCCAGCAGCTTAAAAACCGGGAGATCCACCGGGGAGCTGTTTTTT. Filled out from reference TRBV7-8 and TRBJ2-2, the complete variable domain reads GAGVSQSPRYKVAKRGQDVALRCDPISGHVSLFWYQQALGQGPEFLTYFQNEAQLDKSGLPSDRFFAERPEGSVSTLKIQRTQQEDSAVYLCASSLKTGRSTGELFFGEGSRLTVL.

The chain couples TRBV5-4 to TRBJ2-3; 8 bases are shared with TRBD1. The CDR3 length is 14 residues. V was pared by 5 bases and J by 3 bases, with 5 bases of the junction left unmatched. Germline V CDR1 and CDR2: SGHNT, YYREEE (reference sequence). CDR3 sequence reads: CASRLDRGTDTQYF. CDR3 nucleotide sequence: TGTGCCAGCAGACTAGACAGGGGAACAGATACGCAGTATTTT.

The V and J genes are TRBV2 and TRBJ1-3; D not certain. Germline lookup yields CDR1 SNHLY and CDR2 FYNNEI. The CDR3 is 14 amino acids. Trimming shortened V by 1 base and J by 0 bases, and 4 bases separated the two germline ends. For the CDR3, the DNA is TGTGCCAGCAGTGAAGATTCCTCTGGAAACACCATATATTTT. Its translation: CASSEDSSGNTIYF.

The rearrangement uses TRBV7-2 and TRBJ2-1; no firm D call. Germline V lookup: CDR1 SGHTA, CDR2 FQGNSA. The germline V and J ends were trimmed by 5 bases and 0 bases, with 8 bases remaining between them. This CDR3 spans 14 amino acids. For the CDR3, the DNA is TGTGCCAGCAGCCCGCCTAGCTCCTACAATGAGCAGTTCTTC. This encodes CASSPPSSYNEQFF.

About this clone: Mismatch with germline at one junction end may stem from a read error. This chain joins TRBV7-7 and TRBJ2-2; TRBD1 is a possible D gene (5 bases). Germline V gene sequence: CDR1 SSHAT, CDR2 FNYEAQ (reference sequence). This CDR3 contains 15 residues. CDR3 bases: TGTGCTAGCAGCTTATCAGAGCAGGGCACCGGGGAGCTGTTTTTT. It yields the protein CASSLSEQGTGELFF.

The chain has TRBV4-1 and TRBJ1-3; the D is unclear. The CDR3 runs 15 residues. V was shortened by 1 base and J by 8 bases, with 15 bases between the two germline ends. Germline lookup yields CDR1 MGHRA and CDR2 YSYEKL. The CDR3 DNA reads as TGCGCCAGCAGCCAAGGCATTGGGATTATAGACACCATATATTTT. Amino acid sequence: CASSQGIGIIDTIYF.

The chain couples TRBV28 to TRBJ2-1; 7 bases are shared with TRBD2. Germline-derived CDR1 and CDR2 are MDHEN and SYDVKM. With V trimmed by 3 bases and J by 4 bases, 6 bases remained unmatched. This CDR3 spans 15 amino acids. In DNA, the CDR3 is TGTGCCAGCAGTTTGGTGCGGGAGTGGTACAATGAGCAGTTCTTC. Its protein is CASSLVREWYNEQFF.

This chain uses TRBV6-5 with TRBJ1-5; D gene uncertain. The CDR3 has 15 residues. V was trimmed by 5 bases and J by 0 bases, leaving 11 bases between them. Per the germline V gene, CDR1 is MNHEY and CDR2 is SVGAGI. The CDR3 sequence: CASSPTQNSNQPQHF. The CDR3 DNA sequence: TGTGCCAGCAGTCCCACGCAAAATAGCAATCAGCCCCAGCATTTT.

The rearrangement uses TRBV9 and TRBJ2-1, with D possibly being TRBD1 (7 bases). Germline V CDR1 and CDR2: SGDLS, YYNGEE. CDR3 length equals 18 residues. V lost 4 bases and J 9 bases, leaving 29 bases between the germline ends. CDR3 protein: CASSSKPGGQGRLGEQFF. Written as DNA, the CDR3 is TGTGCCAGCAGCTCGAAACCAGGGGGGCAGGGGCGGCTCGGTGAGCAGTTCTTC.

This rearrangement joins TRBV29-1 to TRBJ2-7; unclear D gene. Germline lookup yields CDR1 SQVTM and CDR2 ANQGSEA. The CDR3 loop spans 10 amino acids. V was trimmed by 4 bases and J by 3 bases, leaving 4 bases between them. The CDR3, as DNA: TGCAGCGTTGTAGGCTACGAGCAGTACTTC. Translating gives CSVVGYEQYF.

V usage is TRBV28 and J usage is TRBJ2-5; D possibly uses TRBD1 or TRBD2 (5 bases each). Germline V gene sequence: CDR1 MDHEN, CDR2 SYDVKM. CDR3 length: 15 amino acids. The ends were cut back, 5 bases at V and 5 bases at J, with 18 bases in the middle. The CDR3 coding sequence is TGTGCCAGCAGTCCCGACTACCCAGGGCGGGAGACCCAGTACTTC. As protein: CASSPDYPGRETQYF.

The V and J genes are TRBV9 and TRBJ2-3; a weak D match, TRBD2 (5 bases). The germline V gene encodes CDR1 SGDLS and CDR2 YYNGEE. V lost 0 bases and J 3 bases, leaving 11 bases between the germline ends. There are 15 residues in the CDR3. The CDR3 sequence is CASSVEDSETDTQYF. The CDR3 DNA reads TGTGCCAGCAGCGTAGAGGATAGCGAGACAGATACGCAGTATTTT.

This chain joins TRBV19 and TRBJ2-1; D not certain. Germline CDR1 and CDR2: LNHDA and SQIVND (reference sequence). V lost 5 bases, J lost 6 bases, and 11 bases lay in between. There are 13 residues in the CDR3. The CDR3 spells CASSVGITNEQFF. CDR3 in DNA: TGTGCCAGTAGTGTGGGGATTACCAATGAGCAGTTCTTC.

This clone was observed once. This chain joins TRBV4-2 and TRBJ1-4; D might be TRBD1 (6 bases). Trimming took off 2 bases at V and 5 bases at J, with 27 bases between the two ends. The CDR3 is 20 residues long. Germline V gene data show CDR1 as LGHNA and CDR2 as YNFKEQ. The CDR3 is CASSQRGGGGEFGRNEKLFF. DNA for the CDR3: TGTGCCAGCAGCCAACGCGGCGGAGGGGGAGAGTTCGGACGAAATGAAAAACTGTTTTTT.

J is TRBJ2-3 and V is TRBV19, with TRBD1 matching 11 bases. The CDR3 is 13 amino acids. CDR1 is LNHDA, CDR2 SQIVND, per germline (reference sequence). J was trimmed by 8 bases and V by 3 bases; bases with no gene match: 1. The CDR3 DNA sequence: TGTGCCAGTAGTATCGGACAGGGGGCTACGCAGTATTTT. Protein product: CASSIGQGATQYF.

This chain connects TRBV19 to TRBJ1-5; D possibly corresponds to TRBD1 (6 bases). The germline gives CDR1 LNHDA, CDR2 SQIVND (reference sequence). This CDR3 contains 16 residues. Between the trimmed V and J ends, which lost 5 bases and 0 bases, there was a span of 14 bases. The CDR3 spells CASSEFMDSSNQPQHF. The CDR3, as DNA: TGTGCCAGTAGTGAGTTTATGGACAGTAGCAATCAGCCCCAGCATTTT.

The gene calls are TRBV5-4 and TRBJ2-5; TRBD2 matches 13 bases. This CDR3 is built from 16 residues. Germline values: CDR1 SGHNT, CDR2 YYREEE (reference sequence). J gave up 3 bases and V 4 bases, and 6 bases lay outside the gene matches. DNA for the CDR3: TGTGCCAGCAGCCCCGGACTAGCGGGAGTGGAAGAGACCCAGTACTTC. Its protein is CASSPGLAGVEETQYF.

CDR3 sequence: CASMWDRGNQPQHF. The CDR3 DNA sequence: TGTGCCAGCATGTGGGACAGGGGCAATCAGCCCCAGCATTTT. V gene TRBV6-1 combines with J gene TRBJ1-5; 9 positions match TRBD1. The V gene's germline CDR1 is MNHNS and CDR2 SASEGT. This CDR3 contains 14 residues. The V gene end was trimmed by 7 bases and the J gene end by 2 bases; junction bases not matched to a gene: 3.

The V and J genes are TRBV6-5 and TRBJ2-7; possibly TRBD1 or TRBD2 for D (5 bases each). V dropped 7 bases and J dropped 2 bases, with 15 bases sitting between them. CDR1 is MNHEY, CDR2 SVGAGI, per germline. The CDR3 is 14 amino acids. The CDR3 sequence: CASKVGTLPYEQYF. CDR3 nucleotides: TGTGCCAGCAAGGTCGGGACGCTACCCTACGAGCAGTACTTC.

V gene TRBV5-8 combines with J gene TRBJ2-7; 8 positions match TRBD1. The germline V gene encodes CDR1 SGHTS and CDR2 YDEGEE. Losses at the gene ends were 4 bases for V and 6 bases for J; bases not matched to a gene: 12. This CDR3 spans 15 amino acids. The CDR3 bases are TGTGCCAGCAGCGTTGGACAGGGCCAATTTTTCGAGCAGTACTTC. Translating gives CASSVGQGQFFEQYF.

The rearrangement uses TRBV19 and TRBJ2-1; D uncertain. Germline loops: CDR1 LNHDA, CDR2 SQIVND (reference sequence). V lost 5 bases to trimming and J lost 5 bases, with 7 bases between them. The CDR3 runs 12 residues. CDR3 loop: CASSPKHNEQFF. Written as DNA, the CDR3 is TGTGCCAGTAGTCCCAAGCACAATGAGCAGTTCTTC.

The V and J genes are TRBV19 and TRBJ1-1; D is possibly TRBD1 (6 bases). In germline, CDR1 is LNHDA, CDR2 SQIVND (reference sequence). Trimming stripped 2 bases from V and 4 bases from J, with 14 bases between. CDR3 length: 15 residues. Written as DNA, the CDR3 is TGTGCCAGTAGTATAACAGGGATGATAGGCACTGAAGCTTTCTTT. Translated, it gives CASSITGMIGTEAFF. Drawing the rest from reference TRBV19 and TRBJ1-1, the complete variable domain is DGGITQSPKYLFRKEGQNVTLSCEQNLNHDAMYWYRQDPGQGLRLIYYSQIVNDFQKGDIAEGYSVSREKKESFPLTVTSAQKNPTAFYLCASSITGMIGTEAFFGQGTRLTVV.

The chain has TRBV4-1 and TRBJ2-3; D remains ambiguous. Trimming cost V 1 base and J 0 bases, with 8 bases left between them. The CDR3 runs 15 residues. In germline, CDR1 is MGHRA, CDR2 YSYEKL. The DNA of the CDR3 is TGCGCCAGCAGCCAAGTTACAGAAAGCACAGATACGCAGTATTTT. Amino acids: CASSQVTESTDTQYF.

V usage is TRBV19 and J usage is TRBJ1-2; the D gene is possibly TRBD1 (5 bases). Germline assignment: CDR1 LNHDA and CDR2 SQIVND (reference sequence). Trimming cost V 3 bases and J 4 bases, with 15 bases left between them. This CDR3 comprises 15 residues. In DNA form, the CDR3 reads TGTGCCAGTAGTATCGGGGCAGGGATGGGCTATGGCTACACCTTC. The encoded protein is CASSIGAGMGYGYTF.